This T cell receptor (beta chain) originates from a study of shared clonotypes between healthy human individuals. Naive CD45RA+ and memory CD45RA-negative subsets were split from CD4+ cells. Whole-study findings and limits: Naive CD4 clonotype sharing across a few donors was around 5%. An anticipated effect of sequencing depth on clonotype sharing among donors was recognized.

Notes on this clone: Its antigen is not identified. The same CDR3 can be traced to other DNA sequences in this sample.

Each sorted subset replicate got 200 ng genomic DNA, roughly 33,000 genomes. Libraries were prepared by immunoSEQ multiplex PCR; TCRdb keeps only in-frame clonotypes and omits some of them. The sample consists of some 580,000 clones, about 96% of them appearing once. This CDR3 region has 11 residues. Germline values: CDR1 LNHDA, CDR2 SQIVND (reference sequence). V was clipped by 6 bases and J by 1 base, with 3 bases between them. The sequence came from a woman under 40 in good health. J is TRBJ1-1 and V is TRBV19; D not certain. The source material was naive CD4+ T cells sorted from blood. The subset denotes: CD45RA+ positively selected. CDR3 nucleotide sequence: TGTGCCAGTAGCCGGAACACTGAAGCTTTCTTT. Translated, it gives CASSRNTEAFF.